The 23 T cell receptor beta chains below were found in one sample sequenced in a study of blood T cell repertoires in COVID-19. Measured with immunoSEQ multiplex PCR; TCRdb has only the in-frame clones, and not every one. The repertoire holds nearly 35,000 clones, about 85% seen once, with more than 14% in the top ten. Material for sequencing was peripheral blood. The source of these receptors is a human donor with acute or convalescent COVID-19. The donor label of this sample is uncertain.

In its sample, this clone was seen once. This chain uses TRBV19 with TRBJ1-1; D unclear. Trimming shortened V by 4 bases and J by 1 base, and 16 bases separated the two germline ends. CDR1 is LNHDA and CDR2 is SQIVND in the germline V gene (reference sequence). This CDR3 is built from 16 residues. The CDR3 DNA reads as TGTGCCAGTAGTACCCCTCGTAGTAGCACGAACACTGAAGCTTTCTTT. Protein sequence: CASSTPRSSTNTEAFF.

This clone turned up a few times. This chain connects TRBV7-2 to TRBJ1-2; possible D gene TRBD1, 5 bases. Between the trimmed V and J ends, which lost 2 bases and 3 bases, there was a span of 7 bases. CDR3 length: 13 residues. CDR1 and CDR2 from the germline V gene are SGHTA and FQGNSA. DNA for the CDR3: TGTGCCAGCAGCTTATCGACAGACTATGGCTACACCTTC. Its protein is CASSLSTDYGYTF.

The chain employs TRBV4-3 and TRBJ2-3, with D hard to call. Germline lookup yields CDR1 LGHNA and CDR2 YSLEER. The CDR3 spans 14 residues. V was shortened by 0 bases and J by 6 bases, with 10 bases between the two germline ends. CDR3: CASSQDIRSDTQYF. In nucleotides, the CDR3 is TGCGCCAGCAGCCAAGATATTCGGTCGGATACGCAGTATTTT.

This clone appeared once. V is TRBV28 and J is TRBJ1-2, with TRBD1 identical over 9 bases. After removal of 7 bases from V and 5 bases from J, the junction contained 11 bases not matched to a gene. The CDR3 covers 15 residues. CDR1 is MDHEN, CDR2 SYDVKM, per germline. The CDR3 sequence: CASTTHGTGIYGYTF. In DNA form, the CDR3 reads TGTGCCAGCACTACCCACGGGACAGGGATTTATGGCTACACCTTC.

The J gene is TRBJ2-5, the V gene TRBV3-1 (or the pseudogene TRBV3-2), with TRBD2 identical over 7 bases. J lost 5 bases, V lost 4 bases, and 10 bases had no gene match. The CDR3 loop spans 15 amino acids. The germline V gene encodes CDR1 LGHDT and CDR2 YNNKEL (reference sequence). Here the CDR3 reads CASSPGEGDWETQYF. The CDR3 coding sequence is TGTGCCAGCAGCCCGGGGGAGGGCGATTGGGAGACCCAGTACTTC.

V is TRBV19 and J is TRBJ2-1, with a tentative D call TRBD2 (5 bases). Germline V gives CDR1 LNHDA, CDR2 SQIVND (reference sequence). The CDR3 length is 15 residues. V shed 3 bases and J shed 0 bases, with 9 bases lying between them. This chain's CDR3 is CASSIEGASYNEQFF. In DNA form, the CDR3 reads TGTGCCAGTAGTATCGAGGGAGCCTCCTACAATGAGCAGTTCTTC.

The chain uses TRBV27 and TRBJ1-2, with 7 bases identical to TRBD1. The germline gives CDR1 MNHEY, CDR2 SMNVEV (reference sequence). The ends lost 4 bases at V and 3 bases at J; junction bases unmatched: 8. The length of the CDR3 is 15 residues. CDR3 in amino acids: CASSSTGTEDYGYTF. Here the CDR3 DNA reads TGTGCCAGCAGTTCGACCGGGACAGAAGACTATGGCTACACCTTC.

The chain uses TRBV21-1 and TRBJ2-4; no check of the table's D call, TRBD1, against the DNA was made. TRBV21-1 is designated a pseudogene. The CDR3 consists of 16 residues. CDR3 sequence reads: CASSKRLRGAKNIQYF. The CDR3 nucleotides are TGTGCCAGCAGCAAAAGACTTAGGGGAGCCAAAAACATTCAGTACTTC.

In its sample, this clone was seen once. The rearrangement links TRBV5-5 to TRBJ1-1; D unresolved. V was clipped by 1 base and J by 1 base, with 5 bases between them. CDR3 length: 13 amino acids. Germline V gene data show CDR1 as SGHKS and CDR2 as YYEKEE (reference sequence). This CDR3 reads CASSLIANTEAFF. In DNA, the CDR3 is TGTGCCAGCAGCTTGATAGCGAACACTGAAGCTTTCTTT.

The chain recombines TRBV7-2 with TRBJ2-3; 12 positions match TRBD2. CDR1 SGHTA and CDR2 FQGNSA come from the germline V gene. V lost 1 base and J lost 3; bases outside the gene matches: 8. The CDR3 is 18 amino acids. Here the CDR3 reads CASSLVASGGAGTDTQYF. The CDR3 bases are TGTGCCAGCAGCTTAGTGGCTAGCGGGGGGGCCGGGACAGATACGCAGTATTTT.

This clone came up a few times. The CDR3 DNA sequence: TGTGCCAGCAGTTACACAGGGGGTGTGTACGAGCAGTACTTC. This translates into CASSYTGGVYEQYF. The chain recombines TRBV6-6 with TRBJ2-7; 8 positions agree with TRBD1. CDR3 length: 14 amino acids. Trimming took 2 bases from V and 4 from J; bases not matched to a gene: 4. Germline values: CDR1 MNHNY, CDR2 SVGAGI (reference sequence).

The rearrangement joins TRBV6-5 to TRBJ2-7; the match to TRBD1 covers 7 bases. Germline V CDR1 and CDR2: MNHEY, SVGAGI. The CDR3 extends over 15 amino acids. The V segment lost 6 bases and the J segment 5 bases; nucleotides outside the gene matches: 13. The CDR3 here is CASSSLGEGGHEQYF. The CDR3 DNA reads as TGTGCCAGCAGCTCCCTGGGCGAAGGGGGCCACGAGCAGTACTTC.

The chain has TRBV14 and TRBJ1-2; D might be TRBD1 (6 bases). This CDR3 spans 15 amino acids. Per the germline V gene, CDR1 is SGHDN and CDR2 is FVKESK. V was cut by 1 base and J by 4 bases, with 13 bases left in between. CDR3 nucleotide sequence: TGTGCCAGCAGCCAAGTAGGAGCAGGGGCCTATGGCTACACCTTC. Residues: CASSQVGAGAYGYTF.

A single count supports this clone. This sequence joins TRBV4-1 and TRBJ1-6; D possibly corresponds to TRBD1 (6 bases). V dropped 4 bases and J dropped 7 bases, with 14 bases sitting between them. This CDR3 contains 15 residues. Germline V CDR1 and CDR2: MGHRA, YSYEKL. CDR3 DNA sequence: TGCGCCAGCAGCCGTCAGGGGCAGGAAAATTCACCCCTCCACTTT. Its translation is CASSRQGQENSPLHF.

The rearrangement links TRBV25-1 to TRBJ1-6, with 8 bases that match TRBD1. The CDR3 has 13 amino acids. Germline V gene sequence: CDR1 MGHDK, CDR2 SYGVNS. J gave up 13 bases and V 6 bases, and 8 bases lay outside the gene matches. CDR3 region: CASRATGGAPLHF. Written as DNA, the CDR3 is TGTGCCAGCAGGGCCACAGGGGGTGCGCCCCTCCACTTT.

The chain combines TRBV5-5 with TRBJ2-2; 9 nucleotides agree with TRBD2. The CDR3 is made up of 18 amino acids. V lost 1 base to trimming and J lost 3 bases; unmatched junction nucleotides: 10. Germline V lookup: CDR1 SGHKS, CDR2 YYEKEE (reference sequence). Here the CDR3 reads CASSLWGIASGDTGELFF. CDR3 nucleotide sequence: TGTGCCAGCAGCTTGTGGGGAATCGCTAGCGGGGACACCGGGGAGCTGTTTTTT.

This clone has more than one count but fewer than ten. This sequence joins TRBV7-2 and TRBJ2-7, with D unclear. V lost 5 bases, J lost 1 base, and 12 bases lay in between. The CDR3 totals 14 residues. Per the germline V gene, CDR1 is SGHTA and CDR2 is FQGNSA. The CDR3 loop reads CASSTATGSYEQYF. The CDR3 bases are TGTGCCAGCAGCACCGCGACTGGGTCCTACGAGCAGTACTTC.

The V and J genes are TRBV6-6 and TRBJ2-7, with 8 positions matching TRBD1. Germline loops: CDR1 MNHNY, CDR2 SVGAGI (reference sequence). This CDR3 comprises 16 residues. The V segment lost 2 bases and the J segment 2 bases; nucleotides outside the gene matches: 8. CDR3 amino acids: CASSYTRRGPTYEQYF. The CDR3, as DNA: TGTGCCAGCAGTTACACCCGCAGGGGGCCTACCTACGAGCAGTACTTC.

V gene TRBV20-1 combines with J gene TRBJ1-1, with a tentative D call TRBD1 (6 bases). The CDR3 has 10 amino acids. Germline values: CDR1 DFQATT, CDR2 SNEGSKA (reference sequence). With 6 bases removed from V and 7 bases from J, the gap between germline ends came to 9 bases. The CDR3 loop is CSAKDSEAFF. CDR3 in DNA: TGCAGTGCCAAGGACAGTGAAGCTTTCTTT.

This rearrangement joins TRBV6-1 to TRBJ1-1; D may be TRBD1 (5 bases). Trimming stripped 2 bases from V and 2 bases from J, with 12 bases between. The CDR3 runs 15 residues. CDR1 MNHNS and CDR2 SASEGT come from the germline V gene. CDR3 sequence reads: CASSELGAGNTEAFF. CDR3 coding DNA: TGTGCCAGCAGTGAACTAGGGGCAGGAAACACTGAAGCTTTCTTT.

This chain's CDR3 is CASSPGTSGAGFGEQFF. The CDR3 coding sequence is TGTGCCAGCAGCCCAGGGACTAGCGGGGCGGGGTTCGGTGAGCAGTTCTTC. The rearrangement uses TRBV5-4 and TRBJ2-1; 13 bases are shared with TRBD2. J was trimmed by 9 bases and V by 4 bases; bases with no gene match: 13. Germline V CDR1 and CDR2: SGHNT, YYREEE (reference sequence). CDR3 length: 17 amino acids. The entire variable domain, with the rest obtained from reference TRBV5-4 and TRBJ2-1, is as follows: ETGVTQSPTHLIKTRGQQVTLRCSSQSGHNTVSWYQQALGQGPQFIFQYYREEENGRGNFPPRFSGLQFPNYSSELNVNALELDDSALYLCASSPGTSGAGFGEQFFGPGTRLTVL.

The rearrangement joins TRBV15 to TRBJ1-4; D perhaps matches TRBD1 (5 bases). The CDR3 loop spans 14 amino acids. The V end was cut by 3 bases, the J end by 8 bases, with 13 bases between. Per germline, CDR1 LNHNV and CDR2 YYDKDF (reference sequence). For the CDR3, the DNA is TGTGCCACCAGCAGTGCAGGGTTAAGGGAAAAACTGTTTTTT. As protein: CATSSAGLREKLFF.

The rearrangement links TRBV3-1 (or the pseudogene TRBV3-2) to TRBJ1-2; no definite D call. There are 14 residues in the CDR3. With 0 bases removed from V and 8 bases from J, the gap between germline ends came to 13 bases. Germline values: CDR1 LGHDT, CDR2 YNNKEL (reference sequence). The chain's CDR3 is CASSQEGREGGYTF. DNA for the CDR3: TGTGCCAGCAGCCAAGAAGGGAGGGAGGGAGGCTACACCTTC.